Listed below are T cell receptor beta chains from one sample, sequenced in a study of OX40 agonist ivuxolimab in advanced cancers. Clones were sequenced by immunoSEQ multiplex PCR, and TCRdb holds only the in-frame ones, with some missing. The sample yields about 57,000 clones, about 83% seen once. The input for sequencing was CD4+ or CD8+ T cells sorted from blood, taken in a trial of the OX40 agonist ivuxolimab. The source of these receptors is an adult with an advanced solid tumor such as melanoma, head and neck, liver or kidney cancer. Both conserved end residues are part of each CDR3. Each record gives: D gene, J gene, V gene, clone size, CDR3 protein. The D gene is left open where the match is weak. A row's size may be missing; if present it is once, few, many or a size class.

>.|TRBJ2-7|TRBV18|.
CASSPPVSGSYEQYF
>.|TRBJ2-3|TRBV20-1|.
CSAKPKDTQYF
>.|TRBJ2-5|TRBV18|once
CASTTGAGILETQYF
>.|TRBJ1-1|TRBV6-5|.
CASTRFGGQGTEAFF
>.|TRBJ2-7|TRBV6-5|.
CASSETQGLEQYF
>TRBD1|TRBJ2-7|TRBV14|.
CASSQRDRREQYF
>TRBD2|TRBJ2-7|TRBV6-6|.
CASSDGDYPYEQYF
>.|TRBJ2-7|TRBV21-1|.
CASSKRLAVTYEQYF
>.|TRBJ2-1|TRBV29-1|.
CSVEQVLPGYNEQFF
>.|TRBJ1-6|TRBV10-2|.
CASSELGNNSPLHF
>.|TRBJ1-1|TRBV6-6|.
CASSYNRRDTEAFF
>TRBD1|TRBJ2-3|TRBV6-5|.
CASSEDRGTDTQYF
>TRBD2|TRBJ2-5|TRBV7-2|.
CASSLIYGASGLQETQYF
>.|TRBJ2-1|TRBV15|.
CATSRGVGDVYEQFF
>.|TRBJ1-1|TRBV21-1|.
CASSKWGQLLPNTEAFF
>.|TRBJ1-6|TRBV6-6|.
CASSGGEGRRSPLHF
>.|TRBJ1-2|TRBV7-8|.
CASSLESRNYGYTF
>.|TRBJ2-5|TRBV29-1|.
CSVVGKETQYF
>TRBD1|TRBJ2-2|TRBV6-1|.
CASRGDRNTGELFF
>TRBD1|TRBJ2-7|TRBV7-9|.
CASSIFGQETYEQYF
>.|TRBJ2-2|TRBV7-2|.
CASSSSGGFNTGELFF
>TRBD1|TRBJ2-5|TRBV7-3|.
CASSPGFRGQGQETQYF
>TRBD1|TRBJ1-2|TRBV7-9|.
CASSPPGQGYVYGYTF
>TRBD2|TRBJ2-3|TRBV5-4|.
CASSLVPGGNTDTQYF
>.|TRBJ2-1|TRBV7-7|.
CASSLALASIGGYNEQFF
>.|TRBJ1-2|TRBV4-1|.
CASSQRIGPDYGYTF